In its sample, the clone carrying this T cell receptor (beta chain) was seen once. The sample belongs to a study of T cells after somatic rescue of genetic block. Some clones are missing from TCRdb's copy, which holds only in-frame ones; the method was immunoSEQ multiplex PCR. In the table there are 85,000 to 90,000 clones, 70% to 90% of which are singletons. The V and J ends lost 1 base and 0 bases, in that order; junction bases with no gene match: 3. Germline CDR1 MNHEY, CDR2 SMNVEV (reference sequence). The CDR3 spans 16 residues. V usage is TRBV27 and J usage is TRBJ1-1; 9 bases agree with TRBD1. Sequenced input: peripheral blood mononuclear cells (PBMCs). The source is a woman younger than 30. CDR3 DNA: TGTGCCAGCAGTTTATTACAGGGGGCGGTGAACACTGAAGCTTTCTTT. Amino acids: CASSLLQGAVNTEAFF.